Below, one T cell receptor beta chain is given with its context. The record originates from a study of cytomegalovirus exposure and HLA in healthy donors. The PCR made use of 60 Vbeta and 13 Jbeta primers. The table came from immunoSEQ multiplex PCR; TCRdb's copy has only in-frame clones and leaves some out. This table holds 130,000 or so clones, 85% found once. Sequencing was performed on PBMCs. The source of this sequence is a woman in her thirties in good health and CMV-seropositive.

The CDR3 DNA is TGTGCCAGCAGTGGGGGCCAGAGCCCTTCCTACGAGCAGTACTTC. Its translation is CASSGGQSPSYEQYF. The chain carries TRBV2 and TRBJ2-7; TRBD1 is a possible D gene (5 bases). Germline V gene lookup returns CDR1 SNHLY and CDR2 FYNNEI. Trimming removed 4 bases from V and 1 base from J, with 14 bases in between. There are 15 residues in the CDR3.